The 20 T cell receptor beta chains given below trace back to one sample, sequenced in a study of shared clonotypes between healthy human individuals. The repertoire was sequenced with immunoSEQ multiplex PCR; TCRdb's copy has only in-frame clones and lacks some. The table lists more than 2 million clones, over 85% of them singletons. In the naive CD8 group, cells lacked CD45RO and were positively selected for CCR7, so terminally differentiated effector memory CD45RA+ cells were left out. The sequenced sample was naive CD8+ T cells from PBMCs. The receptor set was obtained from a man aged 18 to 29 in good health. Some clones in this sample may be carry-over from other donors' samples.

The V gene is TRBV27, the J gene TRBJ1-4; a weak D match, TRBD1 (6 bases). Germline lookup yields CDR1 MNHEY and CDR2 SMNVEV (reference sequence). CDR3 length: 15 amino acids. Trimming cost V 5 bases and J 7 bases, with 17 bases left between them. The chain's CDR3 is CASSPGRGASEKLFF. In nucleotides, the CDR3 is TGTGCCAGCAGTCCCGGGCGGGGGGCGAGTGAAAAACTGTTTTTT.

V usage is TRBV7-3 and J usage is TRBJ2-1; 10 bases fit TRBD2. This CDR3 contains 14 residues. V gave up 2 bases and J gave up 10 bases; unmatched junction bases: 5. Germline CDR1 is SGHTA and CDR2 is FQGTGA. CDR3: CASSLASSGGEQFF. The CDR3 nucleotides read TGTGCCAGCAGCTTAGCTTCTAGCGGGGGCGAGCAGTTCTTC.

With regard to this clone: The same CDR3 can be traced to other DNA sequences in this sample. The rearrangement joins TRBV5-4 to TRBJ2-1; D is undetermined. Trimming shortened V by 0 bases and J by 8 bases, and 3 bases separated the two germline ends. The CDR3 is 11 residues long. Germline-derived CDR1 and CDR2 are SGHNT and YYREEE (reference sequence). The CDR3 reads CASSLAHEQFF. The CDR3 DNA sequence: TGTGCCAGCAGCTTGGCACATGAGCAGTTCTTC.

The gene calls are TRBV23-1 and TRBJ2-7; TRBD2 matches 9 bases. TRBV23-1 is an ORF, with its function uncertain. This CDR3 has 13 amino acids. The V gene end was trimmed by 10 bases and the J gene end by 4 bases; junction bases not matched to a gene: 8. The CDR3 is CAILAGLTYEQYF. CDR3 in DNA: TGCGCCATCCTAGCGGGACTAACGTACGAGCAGTACTTC.

The rearrangement joins TRBV28 to TRBJ1-2; 7 bases map to TRBD1. Germline V gene lookup returns CDR1 MDHEN and CDR2 SYDVKM. Trimming removed 1 base from V and 4 bases from J; junction bases left unmatched: 12. The CDR3 extends over 17 amino acids. Written as DNA, the CDR3 is TGTGCCAGCAGTTTATTACGGGGACAGAGGCGCGTCTATGGCTACACCTTC. It codes for CASSLLRGQRRVYGYTF.

V gene TRBV7-6 combines with J gene TRBJ2-7; D gene unclear. Trimming cost V 3 bases and J 2 bases, with 14 bases left between them. The CDR3 runs to 15 residues. Germline V gene sequence: CDR1 SGHVS, CDR2 FNYEAQ. The CDR3 DNA reads TGTGCCAGCAGCTTGTTGGCCGAAAAAACCTACGAGCAGTACTTC. Translated, it gives CASSLLAEKTYEQYF.

The rearrangement links TRBV9 to TRBJ1-1, with D possibly TRBD1 on 5 matching bases. V was shortened by 4 bases and J by 0 bases, with 10 bases between the two germline ends. This CDR3 contains 14 residues. Germline V gene data show CDR1 as SGDLS and CDR2 as YYNGEE. CDR3 nucleotide sequence: TGTGCCAGCAGCACCCAGGACATGAACACTGAAGCTTTCTTT. As protein: CASSTQDMNTEAFF.

V usage is TRBV7-8 and J usage is TRBJ2-5; D gene ambiguous. Germline lookup yields CDR1 SGHVS and CDR2 FQNEAQ. Trimming left V 6 bases short and J 1 base short, with 12 bases between. This CDR3 comprises 14 residues. In DNA, the CDR3 is TGTGCCAGCAGTACAGAGTCTCTCCAAGAGACCCAGTACTTC. It yields the protein CASSTESLQETQYF.

J is TRBJ2-1 and V is TRBV4-1; the match to TRBD2 covers 10 bases. The germline V gene encodes CDR1 MGHRA and CDR2 YSYEKL. The CDR3 totals 16 residues. The V and J ends lost 4 bases and 4 bases, in that order; junction bases with no gene match: 7. As DNA, the CDR3 is TGCGCCAGCAGCCGGCAGACTAGCGGGCGGTACAATGAGCAGTTCTTC. Protein sequence: CASSRQTSGRYNEQFF.

The J gene is TRBJ2-1, the V gene TRBV6-1; D uncertain. The CDR3 contains 15 residues. Germline CDR1 and CDR2: MNHNS and SASEGT. V dropped 1 base and J dropped 4 bases, with 11 bases sitting between them. For the CDR3, the DNA is TGTGCCAGCAGTGAAGGAGCTCTAAAATACAATGAGCAGTTCTTC. It yields the protein CASSEGALKYNEQFF.

V usage is TRBV7-9 and J usage is TRBJ1-1, with a possible D match to TRBD1 (6 bases). V shed 6 bases and J shed 2 bases, with 13 bases lying between them. Germline assignment: CDR1 SEHNR and CDR2 FQNEAQ (reference sequence). This CDR3 is 14 amino acids long. The chain's CDR3 is CASRGDRLNTEAFF. As DNA, the CDR3 is TGTGCCAGCAGGGGCGACAGGCTCAACACTGAAGCTTTCTTT. Full variable domain (outside the CDR3, taken from reference TRBV7-9 and TRBJ1-1): DTGVSQNPRHKITKRGQNVTFRCDPISEHNRLYWYRQTLGQGPEFLTYFQNEAQLEKSRLLSDRFSAERPKGSFSTLEIQRTEQGDSAMYLCASRGDRLNTEAFFGQGTRLTVV.

Remarks on this clone: The same CDR3 also results from other DNA sequences found in this sample. CDR3 sequence: CASSFGPYEQYF. CDR3 DNA: TGTGCCAGCAGCTTCGGCCCCTACGAGCAGTACTTC. The chain carries TRBV11-2 and TRBJ2-7, with D hard to call. Per the germline V gene, CDR1 is SGHAT and CDR2 is FQNNGV. The CDR3 is 12 residues long. V was clipped by 3 bases and J by 2 bases, with 5 bases between them. Together with reference TRBV11-2 and TRBJ2-7, the CDR3 gives the full variable domain: EAGVAQSPRYKIIEKRQSVAFWCNPISGHATLYWYQQILGQGPKLLIQFQNNGVVDDSQLPKDRFSAERLKGVDSTLKIQPAKLEDSAVYLCASSFGPYEQYFGPGTRLTVT.

The chain combines TRBV7-3 with TRBJ2-2, with D unresolved. This CDR3 comprises 12 residues. V dropped 5 bases and J dropped 6 bases, with 7 bases sitting between them. Germline V gene data show CDR1 as SGHTA and CDR2 as FQGTGA. The CDR3 coding sequence is TGTGCCAGCAGCCAGTCGCCCGGGGAGCTGTTTTTT. This translates into CASSQSPGELFF.

This rearrangement joins TRBV27 to TRBJ1-3; D is ambiguous. Per germline, CDR1 MNHEY and CDR2 SMNVEV (reference sequence). The CDR3 covers 17 residues. V was cut by 2 bases and J by 0 bases, with 14 bases left in between. The CDR3 sequence: CASSLRSGPSSGNTIYF. CDR3 nucleotide sequence: TGTGCCAGCAGTTTAAGGAGCGGACCGAGCTCTGGAAACACCATATATTTT.

For this clone: The same CDR3 also results from other DNA sequences found in this sample. CDR3 region: CASSYSADYEQYF. As DNA, the CDR3 is TGTGCCAGCAGTTACTCTGCGGACTACGAGCAGTACTTC. J is TRBJ2-7 and V is TRBV6-6; D gene ambiguous. The CDR3 is 13 residues long. Per germline, CDR1 MNHNY and CDR2 SVGAGI (reference sequence). Trimming left V 0 bases short and J 3 bases short, with 6 bases between.

The chain carries TRBV28 and TRBJ2-5, with TRBD2 matching 13 bases. The length of the CDR3 is 16 residues. Germline V gives CDR1 MDHEN, CDR2 SYDVKM. Germline trimming cut 6 bases from V and 4 bases from J; bases unmatched to any gene: 8. CDR3 in DNA: TGTGCCAGCAGAAGACTAGCGGGGGGACGCAGAGAGACCCAGTACTTC. Encoded protein: CASRRLAGGRRETQYF.

V usage is TRBV5-6 and J usage is TRBJ1-3; D may be TRBD1 (5 bases). Germline CDR1 SGHDT, CDR2 YYEEEE. The ends were cut back, 5 bases at V and 3 bases at J, with 12 bases in the middle. The CDR3 totals 14 residues. CDR3 in DNA: TGTGCCAGCAGATACAGCGACAGTGGAAACACCATATATTTT. Its translation: CASRYSDSGNTIYF.

J is TRBJ2-1 and V is TRBV6-5; 10 positions agree with TRBD2. This CDR3 contains 15 residues. The germline gives CDR1 MNHEY, CDR2 SVGAGI. The V segment lost 5 bases and the J segment 3 bases; nucleotides outside the gene matches: 4. The chain's CDR3 is CASSISGRNYNEQFF. The CDR3 DNA follows: TGTGCCAGCAGTATTAGCGGGAGGAACTACAATGAGCAGTTCTTC.

The rearrangement joins TRBV4-2 to TRBJ2-3; no definite D call. Germline lookup yields CDR1 LGHNA and CDR2 YNFKEQ. V gave up 0 bases and J gave up 4 bases, with 8 bases separating them. The CDR3 is 14 residues long. The CDR3 protein is CASSQEASPDTQYF. The CDR3, as DNA: TGTGCCAGCAGCCAAGAGGCGTCCCCAGATACGCAGTATTTT.

The chain has TRBV13 and TRBJ2-2; D call uncertain. V lost 6 bases, J lost 1 base, and 12 bases lay in between. The CDR3 is 15 amino acids. Germline V gene data show CDR1 as PRHDT and CDR2 as FYEKMQ (reference sequence). The CDR3 region has the DNA TGTGCCAGCAGGTCCACCAATAAGAACACCGGGGAGCTGTTTTTT. It translates to CASRSTNKNTGELFF.